This T cell receptor beta chain was profiled in a study of blood T cell repertoires in COVID-19. Study-level background: Samples taken during acute and convalescent COVID-19 were collected in the United States, Italy and Spain. Sources were T cells, B-cell-depleted T cells, or PBMCs; the material itself was cDNA or gDNA.

Original methodology: Estimated nucleated cell counts came from reference gene primer amplification. This table comes from immunoSEQ multiplex PCR, and its TCRdb copy is limited to in-frame clones, with some not included. That table supplies the V and J calls and clone size; D and trimming were determined from the DNA. The sample consists of fewer than 110,000 clones, approximately 92% of them appearing once. Germline loops: CDR1 SGHTA, CDR2 FQGNSA. This CDR3 is 12 amino acids long. The chain carries TRBV7-2 and TRBJ2-5; the D is unclear. The specimen was peripheral blood. The origin of this receptor is a man aged 45-60 years with active COVID-19. The CDR3 here is CAHARSQETQYF. DNA for the CDR3: TGTGCTCACGCGAGGTCCCAAGAGACCCAGTACTTC.